These 4 T cell receptor beta chains were sequenced from one sample in a study of T cell responses to AZD1222 COVID-19 vaccine (dated by TCRdb to 2020 to 2022). The label giving this sample's time point can be read as: baseline before first vaccination. Receptor libraries were prepared by the immunoSEQ multiplex PCR assay. TCRdb carries this immuneACCESS record with in-frame sequences only. Its versions omit some clonotypes, under half of them owing to an unresolved V gene in the studies checked, with the rest unexplained. This sample lists 240,000 or so clones; more than 80% were detected once. The ten largest clones represent around 0.58% of the sample. The source was peripheral blood, collected on day 0 of AZD1222 vaccination. These receptors were taken from an adult in good health.

This clone showed up just once. Written as DNA, the CDR3 is TGTGCCAGCAGTTTAAAGCCGGGGGCGAGGGGCTACACCTTC. Its protein is CASSLKPGARGYTF. The chain employs TRBV28 and TRBJ1-2; D may be TRBD1 (6 bases). There are 14 residues in the CDR3. The germline gives CDR1 MDHEN, CDR2 SYDVKM. V lost 2 bases and J lost 8, with 15 bases in between.

This clone was found once. The chain uses TRBV12-3 or TRBV12-4 and TRBJ2-1; D unresolved. This CDR3 is 13 amino acids long. V was clipped by 8 bases and J by 3 bases, with 11 bases between them. CDR3 sequence (DNA): TGTGCCAGCCCCCTGGGCCACTACAATGAGCAGTTCTTC. It codes for CASPLGHYNEQFF.

This clone was observed a single time. CDR3 coding DNA: TGCAGCGTTGCCCCACTAGCGGGGGGTACGGGCGAGCAGTACTTC. Amino acids: CSVAPLAGGTGEQYF. The rearrangement joins TRBV29-1 to TRBJ2-7, with 12 bases aligning to TRBD2. Trimming at V came to 4 bases and at J to 6 bases, leaving 10 bases not matched to a gene. Germline V gene data show CDR1 as SQVTM and CDR2 as ANQGSEA. The CDR3 covers 15 residues.

This sequence joins TRBV28 and TRBJ1-4; TRBD1 agrees at 11 bases. The CDR3 covers 20 residues. Germline V gene lookup returns CDR1 MDHEN and CDR2 SYDVKM. With 6 bases clipped from V and 2 bases from J, the junction kept 17 bases outside the gene matches. The CDR3: CASSDRDGTGGFLTNEKLFF. In DNA form, the CDR3 reads TGTGCCAGCAGCGATCGTGACGGGACAGGGGGATTTCTTACTAATGAAAAACTGTTTTTT. Full variable domain (remainder filled in from reference TRBV28 and TRBJ1-4): DVKVTQSSRYLVKRTGEKVFLECVQDMDHENMFWYRQDPGLGLRLIYFSYDVKMKEKGDIPEGYSVSREKKERFSLILESASTNQTSMYLCASSDRDGTGGFLTNEKLFFGSGTQLSVL.